Included here is one T cell receptor beta chain sequence, with context. This sample is drawn from a study of blood T cell repertoires in COVID-19. Study background: From T cells, B-cell-depleted T cells, or PBMCs came the material, which was cDNA or gDNA.

Under the authors' procedure: Amplification of reference gene primers was used by the study to estimate nucleated cell counts. The assay was immunoSEQ multiplex PCR, and TCRdb's table has in-frame clones only and misses some. The V and J calls and clone size are taken from that table; D and trimming were inferred from the DNA. The sample consists of about 330,000 clones, 86% of them appearing once. The CDR3 runs to 16 residues. Trimming cost V 7 bases and J 7 bases, with 23 bases left between them. CDR1 SGDLS and CDR2 YYNGEE come from the germline V gene. This sequence joins TRBV9 and TRBJ1-4; possibly TRBD1 for D (5 bases). This clonotype was sampled from a woman aged 45-65 years with acute or convalescent COVID-19. The sequenced sample was peripheral blood. The CDR3 loop reads CASRRTSGGDGEKLFF. The CDR3 DNA reads TGTGCCAGCCGTCGGACCTCCGGCGGGGACGGTGAAAAACTGTTTTTT.